The 16 T cell receptor beta chains presented below share a single source sample, sequenced in a study of T cells in Graves' hyperthyroidism and ophthalmopathy. Using RNA transcripts as the source, TCR beta CDR3 regions were amplified. TCR CDR3 regions were first amplified by RT-PCR with HTBI primers. Via MiXCR, TCRdb re-called the multiplex PCR reads, giving one row per CDR3 protein. The sample includes a few hundred thousand distinct CDR3 sequences, 18% of them seen just once. The specimen sequenced was blood. Every receptor here comes from a woman aged 50 to 60 with Graves' hyperthyroidism.

This clonotype occurred many times. The gene calls are TRBV20-1 and TRBJ1-2; TRBD1 aligns across 9 bases. CDR1 is DFQATT, CDR2 SNEGSKA, per germline (reference sequence). After removal of 6 bases from V and 2 bases from J, the junction contained 4 bases not matched to a gene. CDR3 length: 13 amino acids. CDR3: CSAGTGLNYGYTF. CDR3 DNA sequence: TGCAGTGCCGGGACAGGGTTAAACTATGGCTACACCTTC.

Ten or more counts support this clonotype. This chain links TRBV7-3 with TRBJ2-1; 15 bases map to TRBD2. CDR1 and CDR2 (germline): SGHTA, FQGTGA. CDR3 size: 16 residues. J gave up 7 bases and V 2 bases, and 3 bases lay outside the gene matches. CDR3 loop: CASSLGGLAGGNEQFF. The CDR3 nucleotides read TGTGCCAGCAGCTTAGGGGGACTAGCGGGGGGAAATGAGCAGTTCTTC. The full variable domain, completed using reference TRBV7-3 and TRBJ2-1, is GAGVSQTPSNKVTEKGKYVELRCDPISGHTALYWYRQSLGQGPEFLIYFQGTGAADDSGLPNDRFFAVRPEGSVSTLKIQRTERGDSAVYLCASSLGGLAGGNEQFFGPGTRLTVL.

The genes are TRBV29-1 and TRBJ2-2; TRBD1 is a possible D gene (5 bases). CDR3 length equals 13 residues. Germline V CDR1 and CDR2: SQVTM, ANQGSEA. CDR3 sequence (DNA): TGCACCGTGGGGCAGGGGAACACCGGGGAGCTGTTTTTT. Translated: CTVGQGNTGELFF.

Only a few counts were recorded for this clonotype. The chain joins TRBV28 to TRBJ2-7, with 11 bases fitting TRBD1. The length of the CDR3 is 14 residues. The germline V gene has CDR1 MDHEN and CDR2 SYDVKM. Germline trimming cut 5 bases from V and 6 bases from J; bases unmatched to any gene: 6. The CDR3 nucleotides read TGTGCCAGCAGTCCGGACAGGGGGCGTGTCGAGCAGTACTTC. This gives the protein CASSPDRGRVEQYF.

There are a few counts of this clonotype. The genes are TRBV10-1 and TRBJ2-3, with D unresolved. Germline V gives CDR1 WNHNN, CDR2 SYGVQD (reference sequence). The CDR3 spans 12 residues. V gave up 4 bases and J gave up 4 bases, with 6 bases separating them. The CDR3 DNA reads TGCGCCAGCAGTGGTGGGGCAGATACGCAGTATTTT. It codes for CASSGGADTQYF.

Only a few counts were recorded for this clonotype. The genes are TRBV5-6 and TRBJ2-5, with 9 nucleotides matching TRBD2. Per the germline V gene, CDR1 is SGHDT and CDR2 is YYEEEE. This CDR3 is built from 15 residues. The V segment lost 3 bases and the J segment 5 bases; nucleotides outside the gene matches: 8. For the CDR3, the DNA is TGTGCCAGCAGCTCCGGGACTAGCCTTTGGGAGACCCAGTACTTC. This translates into CASSSGTSLWETQYF.

This clonotype came up many times. V gene TRBV11-2 combines with J gene TRBJ2-7; a possible D gene is TRBD2 (6 bases). The CDR3 sequence is 14 residues long. Per the germline V gene, CDR1 is SGHAT and CDR2 is FQNNGV. The germline V and J ends were trimmed by 0 bases and 0 bases, with 6 bases remaining between them. CDR3 region: CASSLDGSSYEQYF. The CDR3 coding sequence is TGTGCCAGCAGCTTAGACGGGAGCTCCTACGAGCAGTACTTC.

This clonotype has a handful of counts. The CDR3 sequence: CASSFRDRAQEQYF. As DNA, the CDR3 is TGTGCCAGCAGTTTCAGGGACAGGGCCCAAGAGCAGTACTTC. J is TRBJ2-7 and V is TRBV27, with 9 bases fitting TRBD1. From germline, CDR1 is MNHEY and CDR2 SMNVEV (reference sequence). The CDR3 spans 14 residues. The trim removed 3 bases at V and 7 bases at J, leaving 7 bases unmatched.

V usage is TRBV18 and J usage is TRBJ2-3, with D tentatively TRBD1 or TRBD2 (7 bases each). The germline V gene encodes CDR1 KGHSH and CDR2 LQKENI. There are 16 residues in the CDR3. Trimming removed 3 bases at V and 4 bases at J, with 17 bases between. The CDR3 DNA reads as TGTGCCAGCTCACCTCCAGGGGGGGCGTTGCCAGATACGCAGTATTTT. Amino acids: CASSPPGGALPDTQYF.

The table lists this clonotype with many counts. The chain couples TRBV20-1 to TRBJ2-1, with TRBD2 identical over 8 bases. This CDR3 region has 14 residues. Looked up from germline, CDR1 is DFQATT and CDR2 is SNEGSKA (reference sequence). V shed 5 bases and J 2 bases; nucleotides not matched to a gene: 5. CDR3: CSAPWRGAYNEQFF. Here the CDR3 DNA reads TGCAGTGCTCCTTGGCGGGGGGCCTACAATGAGCAGTTCTTC.

The chain is built from TRBV10-3 and TRBJ2-1, with 9 positions matching TRBD1. Germline values: CDR1 ENHRY, CDR2 SYGVKD. The V segment lost 3 bases and the J segment 13 bases; nucleotides outside the gene matches: 10. This CDR3 comprises 14 residues. Here the CDR3 reads CAISDGTKGQGQFF. The CDR3 coding sequence is TGTGCCATCAGTGACGGGACGAAGGGACAGGGTCAGTTCTTC.

This clonotype was seen a few times. The chain joins TRBV6-5 to TRBJ2-7; D unresolved. The V gene lost 0 bases and the J gene lost 4 bases, with 16 bases spanning the gap. This CDR3 is built from 16 residues. Germline V gene data show CDR1 as MNHEY and CDR2 as SVGAGI. The CDR3 region is CASSYSGVSSIYEQYF. For the CDR3, the DNA is TGTGCCAGCAGTTACTCGGGTGTGAGTTCCATATACGAGCAGTACTTC.

This clonotype was observed at least ten times. The chain recombines TRBV19 with TRBJ1-2, with 9 bases aligning to TRBD1. J gave up 2 bases and V 5 bases, and 12 bases lay outside the gene matches. Germline-derived CDR1 and CDR2 are LNHDA and SQIVND (reference sequence). The CDR3 consists of 17 residues. The CDR3 DNA reads TGTGCCAGTAGTCCACGGCCCGCCGGACAGGGGAACTATGGCTACACCTTC. This encodes CASSPRPAGQGNYGYTF.

In regard to this clonotype: No conserved phenylalanine or tryptophan ends this CDR3, so it is likely a read error. The V call is TRBV6-1, the J call TRBJ1-1; 7 bases fit TRBD1. Germline CDR1 and CDR2: MNHNS and SASEGT. Trimming at V came to 8 bases and at J to 1 base, leaving 4 bases not matched to a gene. The CDR3 is 13 amino acids. CDR3 bases: TGTGCCAGCCAGGGGGAGAGGAACACTGAAGCTTTCTCT. Translated: CASQGERNTEAFS.

At least ten counts were recorded for this clonotype. One end of the junction is discordant with germline, which a read error may explain. The V gene is TRBV6-1, the J gene TRBJ1-5; the D is unclear. This CDR3 is 16 amino acids long. Germline assignment: CDR1 MNHNS and CDR2 SASEGT. Written as DNA, the CDR3 is TGTGCCAGCAGTGATGGGCTCGGAGGAGATAATCGGCCCCAGCATTTT. This codes for CASSDGLGGDNRPQHF.

This clonotype has at least ten counts. The chain links TRBV29-1 to TRBJ2-3; 9 bases align to TRBD1. This CDR3 spans 14 amino acids. From germline, CDR1 is SQVTM and CDR2 ANQGSEA. The ends lost 6 bases at V and 6 bases at J; junction bases unmatched: 10. CDR3 sequence reads: CSVRGGQGVDTQYF. CDR3 bases: TGCAGCGTCCGAGGGGGACAGGGTGTGGATACGCAGTATTTT.